The 20 T cell receptor beta chains listed next were all sequenced from one sample in a study of STAT5B mutations in CD4+ large granular lymphocyte leukemia. Only in-frame clones appear in the TCRdb table, and some are missing; sequencing was by immunoSEQ multiplex PCR. The data hold tens of thousands of clones, with around 85% observed a single time. The sample taken for sequencing was CD4+ T cells from blood buffy coats. The receptors here all came from a human donor in good health.

The chain couples TRBV6-5 to TRBJ1-1; D perhaps matches TRBD1 (6 bases). The germline V gene encodes CDR1 MNHEY and CDR2 SVGAGI. This CDR3 has 15 residues. The V gene lost 6 bases and the J gene lost 5 bases, with 19 bases spanning the gap. CDR3 region: CASSLGGQPKTEAFF. In DNA form, the CDR3 reads TGTGCCAGCAGCTTGGGTGGACAGCCGAAGACTGAAGCTTTCTTT.

V is TRBV2 and J is TRBJ2-1; no clear D gene. V lost 8 bases to trimming and J lost 0 bases, with 11 bases between them. Germline CDR1 SNHLY, CDR2 FYNNEI. CDR3 length equals 14 residues. The CDR3 DNA sequence: TGTGCCAGCCCGGACCAATACTCCTACAATGAGCAGTTCTTC. It is translated as CASPDQYSYNEQFF.

V is TRBV28 and J is TRBJ1-5; no firm D call. The CDR3 length is 11 residues. V lost 10 bases and J lost 6, with 10 bases in between. Germline lookup yields CDR1 MDHEN and CDR2 SYDVKM. DNA for the CDR3: TGTGCCACATCTTGGGGTCAGCCCCAGCATTTT. Translation gives CATSWGQPQHF. Variable domain in full (rest from reference TRBV28 and TRBJ1-5): DVKVTQSSRYLVKRTGEKVFLECVQDMDHENMFWYRQDPGLGLRLIYFSYDVKMKEKGDIPEGYSVSREKKERFSLILESASTNQTSMYLCATSWGQPQHFGDGTRLSIL.

Written as DNA, the CDR3 is TGTGCCAGCAGTCTCACGGGCCCTGGGGCCACTGAAGCTTTCTTT. This translates into CASSLTGPGATEAFF. This sequence joins TRBV6-6 and TRBJ1-1, with D perhaps matching TRBD1 (5 bases). CDR3 size: 15 residues. Germline V CDR1 and CDR2: MNHNY, SVGAGI (reference sequence). V was pared by 5 bases and J by 4 bases, with 17 bases between.

V usage is TRBV7-9 and J usage is TRBJ2-5; D is perhaps TRBD1 (6 bases). The CDR3 has 12 amino acids. Germline loops: CDR1 SEHNR, CDR2 FQNEAQ (reference sequence). V shed 3 bases and J shed 5 bases, with 7 bases lying between them. CDR3 in amino acids: CASSLGAETQYF. The CDR3 DNA reads as TGTGCCAGCAGCTTGGGGGCTGAGACCCAGTACTTC.

The rearrangement links TRBV7-9 to TRBJ2-1; TRBD1 matches at 7 bases. The junction had 6 bases not matched to a gene; V was cut back by 4 bases and J by 0 bases. In germline, CDR1 is SEHNR, CDR2 FQNEAQ (reference sequence). The length of the CDR3 is 16 residues. The CDR3 nucleotides read TGTGCCAGCAGCTCGGGACAGCTTAGCTCCTACAATGAGCAGTTCTTC. Protein: CASSSGQLSSYNEQFF.

The rearrangement joins TRBV9 to TRBJ2-2, with D unresolved. There are 15 residues in the CDR3. Trimming took 0 bases from V and 0 from J, leaving 6 bases between them. Germline V gives CDR1 SGDLS, CDR2 YYNGEE. DNA of the CDR3: TGTGCCAGCAGCGTAGGACGAACGAACACCGGGGAGCTGTTTTTT. Translating gives CASSVGRTNTGELFF.

V usage is TRBV27 and J usage is TRBJ2-7, with D tentatively TRBD1 (5 bases). The CDR3 has 13 residues. Germline V gene sequence: CDR1 MNHEY, CDR2 SMNVEV (reference sequence). Trimming took 2 bases from V and 4 from J, leaving 9 bases between them. In nucleotides, the CDR3 is TGTGCCAGCAGTTTAAGACAGTATTACGAGCAGTACTTC. Translating it yields CASSLRQYYEQYF.

The rearrangement uses TRBV6-5 and TRBJ2-7; 10 nucleotides line up with TRBD2. Germline V CDR1 and CDR2: MNHEY, SVGAGI. V gave up 2 bases and J gave up 8 bases; unmatched junction bases: 9. This CDR3 comprises 15 residues. The DNA for the CDR3 is TGTGCCAGCAGTTACGGACTAGCGGCGGTTGGACAGCAGTACTTC. Translation gives CASSYGLAAVGQQYF.

CDR3 bases: TGCAGTGCTAGCGAAGGGTTAGGCTACACCTTC. It yields the protein CSASEGLGYTF. The chain recombines TRBV20-1 with TRBJ1-2; D not resolved. The CDR3 runs 11 residues. With 3 bases removed from V and 8 bases from J, the gap between germline ends came to 10 bases. Germline V gene sequence: CDR1 DFQATT, CDR2 SNEGSKA (reference sequence).

The chain carries TRBV6-1 and TRBJ1-4; D may be TRBD1 (6 bases). In germline, CDR1 is MNHNS, CDR2 SASEGT. The V and J ends lost 6 bases and 0 bases respectively, with 17 bases between them. The CDR3 sequence is 17 residues long. The CDR3: CASRELTGFATNEKLFF. The CDR3 nucleotides are TGTGCCAGCAGGGAACTGACAGGATTCGCAACTAATGAAAAACTGTTTTTT.

V gene TRBV6-5 combines with J gene TRBJ2-7; 8 bases agree with TRBD1. V lost 6 bases to trimming and J lost 4 bases; unmatched junction nucleotides: 8. CDR1 is MNHEY, CDR2 SVGAGI, per germline. The CDR3 covers 14 residues. CDR3 in amino acids: CASRVPGQAYEQYF. CDR3 nucleotide sequence: TGTGCCAGCAGGGTCCCGGGACAGGCATACGAGCAGTACTTC.

The V and J genes are TRBV6-5 and TRBJ1-2, with unresolved D. CDR3 size: 14 residues. V lost 5 bases and J lost 5, with 15 bases in between. Germline assignment: CDR1 MNHEY and CDR2 SVGAGI. The chain's CDR3 is CASSKTGPGYGYTF. The DNA of the CDR3 is TGTGCCAGCAGTAAAACCGGGCCGGGGTATGGCTACACCTTC.

Turning to this clone: Other DNA sequences within the sample encode an identical CDR3. As DNA, the CDR3 is TGTGCCAGCAGCGCAACGACAGGGAACGAGCAGTACTTC. It specifies CASSATTGNEQYF. This chain connects TRBV7-8 to TRBJ2-7; 7 nucleotides agree with TRBD1. Germline-derived CDR1 and CDR2 are SGHVS and FQNEAQ. With V trimmed by 5 bases and J by 5 bases, 6 bases remained unmatched. This CDR3 region has 13 residues.

This chain uses TRBV7-9 with TRBJ2-5; 11 bases are a match to TRBD2. J was trimmed by 1 base and V by 3 bases; bases with no gene match: 4. The CDR3 is 16 amino acids. Germline CDR1 SEHNR, CDR2 FQNEAQ (reference sequence). Written as DNA, the CDR3 is TGTGCCAGCAGCTTTGGGACTAGCGGCATCCAAGAGACCCAGTACTTC. Translated, it gives CASSFGTSGIQETQYF. Full variable domain (rest looked up from reference TRBV7-9 and TRBJ2-5): DTGVSQNPRHKITKRGQNVTFRCDPISEHNRLYWYRQTLGQGPEFLTYFQNEAQLEKSRLLSDRFSAERPKGSFSTLEIQRTEQGDSAMYLCASSFGTSGIQETQYFGPGTRLLVL.

This chain links TRBV6-1 with TRBJ2-1; D may correspond to TRBD1 or TRBD2 (5 bases each). Germline-derived CDR1 and CDR2 are MNHNS and SASEGT. The V and J ends lost 2 bases and 9 bases respectively, with 20 bases between them. The CDR3 covers 16 residues. The CDR3, as DNA: TGTGCCAGCAGTGAACGACAGATACTAGGGGCCGCTGAGCAGTTCTTC. Translation gives CASSERQILGAAEQFF.

The chain carries TRBV27 and TRBJ2-7; the D is unclear. Deletions cut 3 bases from V and 0 bases from J, with 9 bases between. The CDR3 extends over 14 amino acids. Germline values: CDR1 MNHEY, CDR2 SMNVEV (reference sequence). CDR3 nucleotide sequence: TGTGCCAGCAGTTTGGCGGTTAGCTCCTACGAGCAGTACTTC. Protein: CASSLAVSSYEQYF.

The V call is TRBV4-1, the J call TRBJ2-7; no firm D call. V lost 0 bases, J lost 1 base, and 7 bases lay in between. Per the germline V gene, CDR1 is MGHRA and CDR2 is YSYEKL. CDR3 length: 14 residues. The CDR3 reads CASSQDFQSYEQYF. The CDR3 DNA follows: TGCGCCAGCAGCCAAGATTTCCAGTCCTACGAGCAGTACTTC.

This chain uses TRBV6-5 with TRBJ2-7; 9 bases agree with TRBD2. After removal of 2 bases from V and 2 bases from J, the junction contained 1 base not matched to a gene. The length of the CDR3 is 14 residues. Germline V gene data show CDR1 as MNHEY and CDR2 as SVGAGI. As DNA, the CDR3 is TGTGCCAGCAGTTACCTAGCGGGGCCCTACGAGCAGTACTTC. Translating gives CASSYLAGPYEQYF.

The genes are TRBV30 and TRBJ1-2; no reliable D call. Germline V gives CDR1 GTSNPN, CDR2 SVGIG (reference sequence). This CDR3 contains 12 residues. V lost 2 bases and J 3 bases, leaving 7 bases between the germline ends. This CDR3 is CAWSLSDYGYTF. The CDR3 region has the DNA TGTGCCTGGAGTCTATCAGACTATGGCTACACCTTC.